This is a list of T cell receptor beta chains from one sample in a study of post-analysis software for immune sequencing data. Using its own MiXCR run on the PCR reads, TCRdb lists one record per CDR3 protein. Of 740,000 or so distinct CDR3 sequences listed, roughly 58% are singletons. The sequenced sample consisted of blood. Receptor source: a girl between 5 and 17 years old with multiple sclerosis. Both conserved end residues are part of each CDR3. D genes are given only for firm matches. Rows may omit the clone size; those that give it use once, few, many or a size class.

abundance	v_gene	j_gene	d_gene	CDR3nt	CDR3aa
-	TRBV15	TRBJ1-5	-	TGTGCCACCAGCAGAGATGGGGGCACCAATCAGCCCCAGCATTTT	CATSRDGGTNQPQHF
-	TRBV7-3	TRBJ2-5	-	TGTGCCAGCAGCTTAAGGTCCCAAGAGACCCAGTACTTC	CASSLRSQETQYF
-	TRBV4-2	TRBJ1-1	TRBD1	TGTGCCAGCTGCCAAGATGACAGGGGGCGATGGACTGAAGCTTTCTTT	CASCQDDRGRWTEAFF
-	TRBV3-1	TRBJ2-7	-	TGTGCCAGCAGCCAAGTGGACAGACCCTACGAGCAGTACTTC	CASSQVDRPYEQYF
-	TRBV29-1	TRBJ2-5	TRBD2	TGCAGCGTTAGGACTAGCGGGAGTCCGGAGACCCAGTACTTC	CSVRTSGSPETQYF
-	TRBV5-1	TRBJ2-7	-	TGCGCCAGCTCGGCCGGAAAGTACGAGCAGTACTTC	CASSAGKYEQYF
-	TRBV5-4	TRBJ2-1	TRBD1	TGTGCCAGCAGGCCCAACAGGGGCTGGGATGAGCAGTTCTTC	CASRPNRGWDEQFF
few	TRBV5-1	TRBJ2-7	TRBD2	TGCGCCAGCAGCCCTGTACTAGCGGGATCCTACGAGCAGTACTTC	CASSPVLAGSYEQYF
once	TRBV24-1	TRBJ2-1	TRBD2	TGTGCCACCAGTGACACTAGCGGGAGTGGAGATGAGCAGTTCTTC	CATSDTSGSGDEQFF
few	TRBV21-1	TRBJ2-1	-	TGTGCCAGCAGCACCGGGACTAGCGGGAGTCAGTGGGCTGGAAATGAGCAGTTCTTC	CASSTGTSGSQWAGNEQFF
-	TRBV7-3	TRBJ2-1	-	TGTGCCAGCAGCTTACATCAGACGGGCGATGAGCAGTTCTTC	CASSLHQTGDEQFF
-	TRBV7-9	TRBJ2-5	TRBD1	TGTGCCAGCGGGGCACGTGACAGGGTATCTCCGCCGTACTTC	CASGARDRVSPPYF
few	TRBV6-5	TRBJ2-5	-	TGTGCCAGCAGTTACAGGAAGTACCAAGAGACCCAGTACTTC	CASSYRKYQETQYF
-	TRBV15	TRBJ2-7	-	TGTGCCACCAGCAGAGGAGGGGGGGAGACCTACGAGCAGTACTTC	CATSRGGGETYEQYF
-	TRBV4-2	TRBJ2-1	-	TGTGCCAGCAGCCAATTACCCCGAGGTGAGCAGTTCTTC	CASSQLPRGEQFF
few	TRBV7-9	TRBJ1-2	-	TGTGCCAGCAGCTTAGGGGGAACAGGGCTCAACTATGGCTACACCTTC	CASSLGGTGLNYGYTF
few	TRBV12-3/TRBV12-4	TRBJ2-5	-	TGTGCCAGCAGTTTTTACAGAAACCAAGAGACCCAGTACTTC	CASSFYRNQETQYF
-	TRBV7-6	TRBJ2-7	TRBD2	TGTGCCAGCAGCTTAGCGGTTACTAGCGGGACGACCTACGAGCAGTACTTC	CASSLAVTSGTTYEQYF
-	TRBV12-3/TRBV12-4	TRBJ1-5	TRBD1	TGTGCCAGCAGTCCCGCGGGACAGGGGCAGCCCCAGCATTTT	CASSPAGQGQPQHF
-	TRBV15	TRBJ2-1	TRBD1	TGTGCCACCATGACCGGGACAGGGGAGGGTGAGCAGTTCTTC	CATMTGTGEGEQFF
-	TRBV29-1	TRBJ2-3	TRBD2	TGCAGCGTTGATAACCCTAGCGGGCGGCTCACAGATACGCAGTATTTT	CSVDNPSGRLTDTQYF
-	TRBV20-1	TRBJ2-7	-	TGCAGTGCTAGAGATGCGGGTTACTACGAGCAGTACTTC	CSARDAGYYEQYF
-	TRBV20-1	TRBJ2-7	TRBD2	TGCAGTGCTACCTTAGCGGGGAGACGCAACGAGCAGTACTTC	CSATLAGRRNEQYF
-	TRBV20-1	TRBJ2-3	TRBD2	TGCAGTGCTGACCTAGCGGGGACCGGATCCAGCACAGATACGCAGTATTTT	CSADLAGTGSSTDTQYF
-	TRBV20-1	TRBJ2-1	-	TGCAGTGTTAGAGACCCCTTAGGGGTCAATGAGCAGTTCTTC	CSVRDPLGVNEQFF
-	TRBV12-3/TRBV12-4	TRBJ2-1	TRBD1	TGTGCCAGCAGTCCCCGCCGGGACAGGGGCCACAATGAGCAGTTCTTC	CASSPRRDRGHNEQFF
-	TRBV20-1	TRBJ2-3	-	TGCAGTGCTAGTCCAGGGGGGCACACAGATACGCAGTATTTT	CSASPGGHTDTQYF
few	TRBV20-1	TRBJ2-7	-	TGCAGTGCTCCAGATACTTCCTACGAGCAGTACTTC	CSAPDTSYEQYF
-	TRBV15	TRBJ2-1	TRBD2	TGTGCCACCAGCAGAGATACCGCGGGAGCTCATGAGCAGTTCTTC	CATSRDTAGAHEQFF
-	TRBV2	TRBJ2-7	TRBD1	TGTGCCAGCAGGCATGGGACAGGGGGGGGATACGAGCAGTACTTC	CASRHGTGGGYEQYF
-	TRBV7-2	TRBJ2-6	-	TGTGCCAGCAGCTTAATAAGTAACTCTGGGGCCAACGTCCTGACTTTC	CASSLISNSGANVLTF
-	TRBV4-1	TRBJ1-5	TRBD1	TGCGCCAGCAGCCCAAGGGCGCTGGACAGGGAAAATCAGCCCCAGCATTTT	CASSPRALDRENQPQHF
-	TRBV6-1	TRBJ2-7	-	TGTGCCAGCAGTGATGCGGACGGAGAGGTCCACGAGCAGTACTTC	CASSDADGEVHEQYF
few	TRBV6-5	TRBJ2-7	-	TGTGCCAGCAGTTACTCGATCCACAACCTCATCAACGAGCAGTACTTC	CASSYSIHNLINEQYF
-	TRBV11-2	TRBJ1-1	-	TGTGCCAGCAGCCGCACGCCCCGGGAGAGTAACACTGAAGCTTTCTTT	CASSRTPRESNTEAFF
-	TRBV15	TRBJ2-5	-	TGTGCCACCAGCAGAGGATCGGGGGAAGAGACCCAGTACTTC	CATSRGSGEETQYF
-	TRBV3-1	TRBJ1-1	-	TGTGCCAGCAGCCCCGGCACTGAAGCTTTCTTT	CASSPGTEAFF
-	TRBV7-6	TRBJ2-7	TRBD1	TGTGCCAGCAGCTCAGGGGGCGCGGTATCCTACGAGCAGTACTTC	CASSSGGAVSYEQYF
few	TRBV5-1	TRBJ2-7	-	TGCGCCAGCAGCTTGGATACAGGCGGACAAGCCTACGAGCAGTACTTC	CASSLDTGGQAYEQYF
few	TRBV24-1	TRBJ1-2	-	TGTGCCACCAGTGATATTGGGCGAAACTATGGCTACACCTTC	CATSDIGRNYGYTF
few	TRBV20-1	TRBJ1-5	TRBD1	TGCAGTGCTATAAGGGACAGGGGTTTCAATCAGCCCCAGCATTTT	CSAIRDRGFNQPQHF
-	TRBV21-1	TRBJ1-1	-	TGTGCCAGCAGCCCCAAGACAGGGGAGGGCACTGAAGCTTTCTTT	CASSPKTGEGTEAFF